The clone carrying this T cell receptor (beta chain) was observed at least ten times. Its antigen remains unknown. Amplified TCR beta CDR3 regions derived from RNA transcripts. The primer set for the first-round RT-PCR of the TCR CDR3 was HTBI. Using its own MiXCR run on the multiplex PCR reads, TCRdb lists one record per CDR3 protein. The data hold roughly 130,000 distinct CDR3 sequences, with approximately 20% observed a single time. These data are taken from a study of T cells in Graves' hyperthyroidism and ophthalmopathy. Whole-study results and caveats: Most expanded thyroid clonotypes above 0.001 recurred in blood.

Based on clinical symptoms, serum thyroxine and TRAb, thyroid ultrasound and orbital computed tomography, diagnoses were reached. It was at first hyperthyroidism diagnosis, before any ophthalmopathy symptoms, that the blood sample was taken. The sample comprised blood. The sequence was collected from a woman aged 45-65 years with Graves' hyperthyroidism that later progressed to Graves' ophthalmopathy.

CDR3 sequence: CASSPRGSGRGNEQFF. The CDR3 DNA reads TGTGCCAGCAGCCCTAGAGGCAGCGGGAGGGGCAATGAGCAGTTCTTC. This chain joins TRBV11-1 and TRBJ2-1; 10 bases fit TRBD2. Germline assignment: CDR1 SGHAT and CDR2 FQDESV (reference sequence). This CDR3 region has 16 residues. V dropped 5 bases and J dropped 6; count of bases not matched to a gene: 10.